This T cell receptor beta chain comes out of a study of type 1 regulatory T cells. The wider study: T-allo10 is a Tr1-enriched, alloantigen-specific CD4 T cell product made in vitro.

The CDR3 length is 13 residues. With 3 bases removed from V and 7 bases from J, the gap between germline ends came to 13 bases. Germline V gene lookup returns CDR1 SGHTA and CDR2 FQGNSA. Findings and caveats of the study: Compared with non-Tr1 cells, Tr1 cells showed a narrower TCR repertoire.

TCRdb reprocessed the reads via MiXCR and lists one record per CDR3 protein. Of about 60,000 distinct CDR3 sequences in the sample, 60% to 65% were seen once. Worth noting for this clonotype: Its target is unknown.

Specimen: cultured non-Tr1 T cells, either the whole culture or a sorted T cell fraction (not recorded which). The chain recombines TRBV7-2 with TRBJ2-7; no reliable D call. This TCR derives from a human donor in good health. Written as DNA, the CDR3 is TGTGCCAGCAGCTTGGACCTTCTAGGAGAGCAGTACTTC. Its translation is CASSLDLLGEQYF.